The 2 T cell receptor beta chains below all came from one sample that was sequenced in a study of blood T cell repertoires in COVID-19. The repertoire was sequenced with immunoSEQ multiplex PCR; TCRdb's copy has only in-frame clones and lacks some. The sample records about 250,000 clones, about 86% being singletons. Sequencing used peripheral blood. These receptors came from a man older than 75 with acute or convalescent COVID-19.

The chain combines TRBV7-9 with TRBJ1-1; D call uncertain. Germline loops: CDR1 SEHNR, CDR2 FQNEAQ (reference sequence). CDR3 length equals 13 residues. V gave up 5 bases and J gave up 4 bases, with 11 bases separating them. In nucleotides, the CDR3 is TGTGCCAGCAGCCCCCGAGTTGGCACTGAAGCTTTCTTT. This gives the protein CASSPRVGTEAFF. Full variable domain (rest looked up from reference TRBV7-9 and TRBJ1-1): DTGVSQNPRHKITKRGQNVTFRCDPISEHNRLYWYRQTLGQGPEFLTYFQNEAQLEKSRLLSDRFSAERPKGSFSTLEIQRTEQGDSAMYLCASSPRVGTEAFFGQGTRLTVV.

The V call is TRBV14, the J call TRBJ2-5; 8 bases are a match to TRBD1. J was trimmed by 6 bases and V by 0 bases; bases with no gene match: 3. The CDR3 contains 14 residues. Germline V lookup: CDR1 SGHDN, CDR2 FVKESK. The CDR3 loop reads CASSQDYRGKTQYF. CDR3 bases: TGTGCCAGCAGCCAAGATTACAGGGGGAAGACCCAGTACTTC.